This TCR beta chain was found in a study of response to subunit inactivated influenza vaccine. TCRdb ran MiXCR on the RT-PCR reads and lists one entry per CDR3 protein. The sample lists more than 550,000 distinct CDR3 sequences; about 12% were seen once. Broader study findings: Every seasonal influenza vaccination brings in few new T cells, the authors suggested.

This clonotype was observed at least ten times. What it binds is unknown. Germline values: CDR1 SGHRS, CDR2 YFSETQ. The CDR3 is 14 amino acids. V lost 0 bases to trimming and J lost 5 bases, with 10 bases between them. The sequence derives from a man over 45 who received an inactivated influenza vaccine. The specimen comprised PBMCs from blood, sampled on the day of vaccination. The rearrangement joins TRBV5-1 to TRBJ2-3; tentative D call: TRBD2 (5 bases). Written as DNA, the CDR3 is TGCGCCAGCAGCTTGGAGTCGGGGAGAGATACGCAGTATTTT. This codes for CASSLESGRDTQYF.